The present TCR beta chain was sequenced within a study of glioma-infiltrating T cells after dendritic cell vaccination. Study findings and constraints: Survival was not directly related to TCR clonality in these patients.

Only patients with spare fresh-frozen tumor and over two years of follow-up were included. With respect to this clone: Its antigen is as yet unknown.

The CDR3 is 15 residues long. J lost 1 base, V lost 4 bases, and 4 bases had no gene match. Germline V CDR1 and CDR2: SGHDN, FVKESK. Assay: immunoSEQ multiplex PCR; the TCRdb copy retains only in-frame clones and omits some. This sample has some 100,000 clones, with 85% found just once. The sample consisted of blood, taken before dendritic cell vaccination. The source of this sequence is a human donor with glioblastoma. V is TRBV14 and J is TRBJ2-3; 8 nucleotides match TRBD1. The DNA of the CDR3 is TGTGCCAGCAGCCTAGGGACAGGCCGCACAGATACGCAGTATTTT. Translating it yields CASSLGTGRTDTQYF. Using reference TRBV14 and TRBJ2-3 for the parts outside the CDR3, the full variable domain is EAGVTQFPSHSVIEKGQTVTLRCDPISGHDNLYWYRRVMGKEIKFLLHFVKESKQDESGMPNNRFLAERTGGTYSTLKVQPAELEDSGVYFCASSLGTGRTDTQYFGPGTRLTVL.